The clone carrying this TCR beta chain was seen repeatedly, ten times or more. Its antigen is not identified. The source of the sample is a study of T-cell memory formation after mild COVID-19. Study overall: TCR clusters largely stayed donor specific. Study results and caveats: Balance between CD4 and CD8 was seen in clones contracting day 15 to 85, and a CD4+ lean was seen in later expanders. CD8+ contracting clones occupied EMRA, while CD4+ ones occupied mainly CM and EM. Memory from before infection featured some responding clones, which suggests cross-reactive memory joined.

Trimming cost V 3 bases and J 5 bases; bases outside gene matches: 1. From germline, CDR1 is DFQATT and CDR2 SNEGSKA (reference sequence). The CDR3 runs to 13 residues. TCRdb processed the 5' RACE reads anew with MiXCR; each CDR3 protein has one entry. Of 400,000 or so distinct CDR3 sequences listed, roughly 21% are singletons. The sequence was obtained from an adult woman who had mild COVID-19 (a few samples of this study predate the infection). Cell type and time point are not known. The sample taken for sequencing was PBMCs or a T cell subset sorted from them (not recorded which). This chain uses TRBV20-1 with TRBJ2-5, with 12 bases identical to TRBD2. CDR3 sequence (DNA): TGCAGTGCTAGGACTAGCGGGGGCGAGACCCAGTACTTC. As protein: CSARTSGGETQYF.